A single sample gave rise to the 17 T cell receptor beta chains below, sequenced in a study of blood T cell repertoires in COVID-19. Here immunoSEQ multiplex PCR was the method, and the copy in TCRdb shows in-frame clones only, minus some. Here the sample spans 150,000 to 200,000 clones, roughly 87% being singletons. Sequenced: peripheral blood. Receptor source: a man younger than 30 who had recovered from COVID-19.

The chain has TRBV6-2 or TRBV6-3 and TRBJ2-2, with D perhaps TRBD2 (5 bases). Trimming cost V 4 bases and J 1 base, with 16 bases left between them. CDR1 is MNHEY and CDR2 is SVGEGT in the germline V gene. This CDR3 is built from 17 residues. This CDR3 is CASSSDWTSLNTGELFF. The CDR3 bases are TGTGCCAGCAGTTCAGATTGGACTTCCCTGAACACCGGGGAGCTGTTTTTT.

The CDR3 sequence: CASGPGLAGANEQFF. The CDR3 bases are TGTGCTAGTGGTCCGGGACTAGCGGGAGCTAATGAGCAGTTCTTC. V gene TRBV12-5 combines with J gene TRBJ2-1; TRBD2 matches at 14 bases. There are 15 residues in the CDR3. The germline V gene encodes CDR1 LGHNT and CDR2 FRNRAP. Trimming removed 5 bases from V and 7 bases from J; junction bases left unmatched: 4.

This chain joins TRBV19 and TRBJ2-7; tentatively, D is TRBD2 (5 bases). Trimming shortened V by 5 bases and J by 5 bases, and 16 bases separated the two germline ends. CDR1 is LNHDA and CDR2 is SQIVND in the germline V gene (reference sequence). The CDR3 is 14 amino acids. In DNA form, the CDR3 reads TGTGCCAGTAGTGTTTTGGGGAGCTGGGACGAGCAGTACTTC. Protein sequence: CASSVLGSWDEQYF.

The V call is TRBV6-5, the J call TRBJ1-2; 7 nucleotides align to TRBD1. Germline V gene lookup returns CDR1 MNHEY and CDR2 SVGAGI. The CDR3 is 15 residues long. V lost 6 bases and J lost 5; bases outside the gene matches: 12. Written as DNA, the CDR3 is TGTGCCAGCAGCCTAATCCGGGACAGCCCTTATGGCTACACCTTC. It translates to CASSLIRDSPYGYTF.

J is TRBJ2-7 and V is TRBV27; 11 bases fit TRBD1. CDR1 is MNHEY and CDR2 is SMNVEV in the germline V gene (reference sequence). The CDR3 runs to 14 residues. With V trimmed by 6 bases and J by 3 bases, 4 bases remained unmatched. The CDR3 reads CASSSGTGGYEQYF. The CDR3 nucleotides read TGTGCCAGCAGCTCCGGGACAGGGGGCTACGAGCAGTACTTC.

The V gene is TRBV3-1 (or the pseudogene TRBV3-2), the J gene TRBJ1-4; 9 bases match TRBD1. Germline V CDR1 and CDR2: LGHDT, YNNKEL (reference sequence). The CDR3 is made up of 16 amino acids. Trimming cost V 2 bases and J 5 bases; bases outside gene matches: 6. CDR3 sequence reads: CASSQWGQGRNEKLFF. The DNA for the CDR3 is TGTGCCAGCAGCCAATGGGGACAGGGTCGAAATGAAAAACTGTTTTTT.

The rearrangement links TRBV4-1 to TRBJ2-5; 10 nucleotides agree with TRBD2. Germline V CDR1 and CDR2: MGHRA, YSYEKL. Trimming cost V 1 base and J 4 bases; bases outside gene matches: 9. The CDR3 is 17 amino acids. The CDR3 DNA sequence: TGCGCCAGCAGCCAAGTACCTCTAGCGGGAGTGGGAGAGACCCAGTACTTC. Encoded protein: CASSQVPLAGVGETQYF.

CDR3 residues: CASSINSQSYEQYF. CDR3 bases: TGTGCCAGTAGTATAAATTCACAGTCCTACGAGCAGTACTTC. This chain connects TRBV19 to TRBJ2-7; D gene uncertain. The ends were cut back, 2 bases at V and 1 base at J, with 9 bases in the middle. This CDR3 has 14 amino acids. CDR1 is LNHDA, CDR2 SQIVND, per germline (reference sequence).

This chain uses TRBV9 with TRBJ1-4; TRBD1 is a possible D gene (5 bases). The V end lost 0 bases, the J end lost 2 bases, and 5 bases lay between the germline ends. This CDR3 region has 14 residues. Germline V gene data show CDR1 as SGDLS and CDR2 as YYNGEE. DNA of the CDR3: TGTGCCAGCAGCGTAGGACAGACTAATGAAAAACTGTTTTTT. Its translation is CASSVGQTNEKLFF.

Only one count was recorded for this clone. This chain connects TRBV24-1 to TRBJ2-5, with 11 bases lining up with TRBD2. J lost 2 bases, V lost 3 bases, and 10 bases had no gene match. CDR1 KGHDR and CDR2 SFDVKD come from the germline V gene. The CDR3 is made up of 18 amino acids. Written as DNA, the CDR3 is TGTGCCACCAGTGATACAAGGGCGAGGACTAGCGGGCAAGAGACCCAGTACTTC. It codes for CATSDTRARTSGQETQYF.

The chain couples TRBV28 to TRBJ2-2; TRBD2 is a possible D gene (6 bases). V lost 11 bases to trimming and J lost 5 bases, with 18 bases between them. Germline assignment: CDR1 MDHEN and CDR2 SYDVKM. The CDR3 extends over 14 amino acids. For the CDR3, the DNA is TGTGCCTCCCTGCGGGGTTTGAGGACCGGGGAGCTGTTTTTT. Amino acid sequence: CASLRGLRTGELFF.

This chain joins TRBV28 and TRBJ1-4; D is possibly TRBD1 (6 bases). V was clipped by 2 bases and J by 8 bases, with 15 bases between them. The CDR3 length is 15 residues. Germline V lookup: CDR1 MDHEN, CDR2 SYDVKM. CDR3 coding DNA: TGTGCCAGCAGTTTACCCCTGGGACACGCGGAAAAACTGTTTTTT. Translated: CASSLPLGHAEKLFF.

The genes are TRBV6-2 or TRBV6-3 and TRBJ1-5, with TRBD1 as a possible D gene (6 bases). Per the germline V gene, CDR1 is MNHEY and CDR2 is SVGEGT. This CDR3 spans 19 amino acids. Trimming stripped 0 bases from V and 9 bases from J, with 27 bases between. CDR3 nucleotides: TGTGCCAGCAGTTACTCCCGTCGGACCCGACAGGTCACCATTTGGCCCCAGCATTTT. The encoded protein is CASSYSRRTRQVTIWPQHF.

This clone has only a few counts. The rearrangement links TRBV7-2 to TRBJ2-2; D is unclear. Germline values: CDR1 SGHTA, CDR2 FQGNSA. Trimming left V 1 base short and J 6 bases short, with 9 bases between. The CDR3 extends over 14 amino acids. The CDR3 coding sequence is TGTGCCAGCAGCTTAGGGTCTAGTTCCGGGGAGCTGTTTTTT. Encoded protein: CASSLGSSSGELFF.

The J gene is TRBJ2-7, the V gene TRBV5-1; 11 bases map to TRBD2. From germline, CDR1 is SGHRS and CDR2 YFSETQ. The CDR3 is 16 amino acids. J lost 1 base, V lost 4 bases, and 7 bases had no gene match. The CDR3 DNA follows: TGCGCCAGCAGCCTAGACGGACTAGCGGGTTCCTACGAGCAGTACTTC. It yields the protein CASSLDGLAGSYEQYF.

This clone was recorded once. This chain connects TRBV7-2 to TRBJ2-7, with 12 bases lining up with TRBD2. V was clipped by 5 bases and J by 4 bases; unmatched bases: 6. There are 15 residues in the CDR3. Germline assignment: CDR1 SGHTA and CDR2 FQGNSA. CDR3 amino acids: CASSLTTSGSYEQYF. The CDR3 DNA reads TGTGCCAGCAGCCTCACGACTAGCGGGAGTTACGAGCAGTACTTC.

The V gene is TRBV2, the J gene TRBJ2-7; 8 nucleotides agree with TRBD1. The CDR3 runs 14 residues. Germline CDR1 SNHLY, CDR2 FYNNEI. The ends lost 2 bases at V and 3 bases at J; junction bases unmatched: 3. The CDR3 DNA sequence: TGTGCCAGCAGTGAACAGGGGGCTATCTACGAGCAGTACTTC. Its translation: CASSEQGAIYEQYF.